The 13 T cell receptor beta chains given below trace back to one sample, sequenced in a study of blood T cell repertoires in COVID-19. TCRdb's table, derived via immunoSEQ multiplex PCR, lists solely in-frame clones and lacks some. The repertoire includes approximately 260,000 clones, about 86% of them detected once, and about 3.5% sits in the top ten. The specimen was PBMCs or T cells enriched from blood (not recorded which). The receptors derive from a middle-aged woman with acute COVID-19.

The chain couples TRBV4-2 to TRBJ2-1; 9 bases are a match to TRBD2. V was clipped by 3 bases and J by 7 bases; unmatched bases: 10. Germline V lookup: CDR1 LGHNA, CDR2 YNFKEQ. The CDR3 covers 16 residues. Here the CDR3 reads CASSHTGLATWNEQFF. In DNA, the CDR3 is TGTGCCAGCAGCCATACAGGACTAGCGACTTGGAATGAGCAGTTCTTC.

The CDR3 DNA reads TGTGCCACCCAGGGGGGAGCGGGGAACACTGAAGCTTTCTTT. Encoded protein: CATQGGAGNTEAFF. The chain employs TRBV2 and TRBJ1-1; 7 bases line up with TRBD1. Losses at the gene ends were 10 bases for V and 1 base for J; bases not matched to a gene: 9. Germline V gene lookup returns CDR1 SNHLY and CDR2 FYNNEI. This CDR3 has 14 amino acids. The variable domain in full, completed from reference TRBV2 and TRBJ1-1, reads EPEVTQTPSHQVTQMGQEVILRCVPISNHLYFYWYRQILGQKVEFLVSFYNNEISEKSEIFDDQFSVERPDGSNFTLKIRSTKLEDSAMYFCATQGGAGNTEAFFGQGTRLTVV.

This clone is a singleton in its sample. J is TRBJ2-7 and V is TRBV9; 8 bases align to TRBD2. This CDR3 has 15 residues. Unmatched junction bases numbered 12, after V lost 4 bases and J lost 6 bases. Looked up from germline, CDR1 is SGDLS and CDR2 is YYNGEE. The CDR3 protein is CASSSPGLGKSEQYF. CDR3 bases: TGTGCCAGCAGCTCCCCGGGACTAGGTAAAAGCGAGCAGTACTTC.

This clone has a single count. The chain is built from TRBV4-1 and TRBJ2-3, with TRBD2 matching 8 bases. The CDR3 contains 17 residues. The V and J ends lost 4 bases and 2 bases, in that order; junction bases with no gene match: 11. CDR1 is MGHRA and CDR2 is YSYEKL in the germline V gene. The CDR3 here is CASSLKITGGITDTQYF. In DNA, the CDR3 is TGCGCCAGCAGCCTCAAGATCACGGGAGGGATCACAGATACGCAGTATTTT.

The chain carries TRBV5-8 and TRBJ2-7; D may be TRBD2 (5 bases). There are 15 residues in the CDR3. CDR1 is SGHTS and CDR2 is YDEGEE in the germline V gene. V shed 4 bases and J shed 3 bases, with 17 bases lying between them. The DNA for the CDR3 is TGTGCCAGCAGCCCTGTCGGGCTAGCCTACTACGAGCAGTACTTC. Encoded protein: CASSPVGLAYYEQYF. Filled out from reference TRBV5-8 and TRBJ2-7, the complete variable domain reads EAGVTQSPTHLIKTRGQQATLRCSPISGHTSVYWYQQALGLGLQFLLWYDEGEERNRGNFPPRFSGRQFPNYSSELNVNALELEDSALYLCASSPVGLAYYEQYFGPGTRLTVT.

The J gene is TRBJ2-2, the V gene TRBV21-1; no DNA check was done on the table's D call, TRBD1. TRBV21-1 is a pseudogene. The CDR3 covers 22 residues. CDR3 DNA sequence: TGTGCCAGCAGCAAAGAGTTTAGAGGCCAGGGGGTTGAGGATAGTAACACCGGGGAGCTGTTTTTT. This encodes CASSKEFRGQGVEDSNTGELFF.

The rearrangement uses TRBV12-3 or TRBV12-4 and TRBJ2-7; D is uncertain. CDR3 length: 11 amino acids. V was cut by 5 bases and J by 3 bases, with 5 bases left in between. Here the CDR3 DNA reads TGTGCCAGCAGTCAAAACTACGAGCAGTACTTC. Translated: CASSQNYEQYF.

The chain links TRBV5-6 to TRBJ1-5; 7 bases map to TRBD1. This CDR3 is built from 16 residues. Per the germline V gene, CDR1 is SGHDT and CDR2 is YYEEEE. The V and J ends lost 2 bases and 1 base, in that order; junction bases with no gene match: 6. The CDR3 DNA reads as TGTGCCAGCAGCTTTCTAGGGGGCCCCAGCAATCAGCCCCAGCATTTT. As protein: CASSFLGGPSNQPQHF.

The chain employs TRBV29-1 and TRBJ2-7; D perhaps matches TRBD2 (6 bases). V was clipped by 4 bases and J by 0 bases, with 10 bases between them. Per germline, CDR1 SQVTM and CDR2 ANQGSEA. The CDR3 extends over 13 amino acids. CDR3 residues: CSVGGGDSYEQYF. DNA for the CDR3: TGCAGCGTTGGCGGAGGGGACTCCTACGAGCAGTACTTC.

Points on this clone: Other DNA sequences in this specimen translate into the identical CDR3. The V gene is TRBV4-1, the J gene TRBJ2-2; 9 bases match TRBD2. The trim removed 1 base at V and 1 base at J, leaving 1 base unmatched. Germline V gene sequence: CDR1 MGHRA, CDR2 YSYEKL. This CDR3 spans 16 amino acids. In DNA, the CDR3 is TGCGCCAGCAGCCAAGGACTAGCGGAGAACACCGGGGAGCTGTTTTTT. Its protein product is CASSQGLAENTGELFF.

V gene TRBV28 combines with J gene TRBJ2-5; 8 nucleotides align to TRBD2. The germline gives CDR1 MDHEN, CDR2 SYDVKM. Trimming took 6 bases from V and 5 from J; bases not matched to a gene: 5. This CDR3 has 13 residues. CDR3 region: CASSRRGVETQYF. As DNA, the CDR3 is TGTGCCAGCAGCCGGCGGGGGGTTGAGACCCAGTACTTC.

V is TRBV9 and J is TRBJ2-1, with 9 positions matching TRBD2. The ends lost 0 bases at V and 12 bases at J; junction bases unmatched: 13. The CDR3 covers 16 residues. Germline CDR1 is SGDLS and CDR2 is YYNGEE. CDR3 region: CASSVVASGTPSGQFF. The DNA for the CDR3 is TGTGCCAGCAGCGTAGTAGCTAGCGGGACGCCTTCGGGGCAGTTCTTC.

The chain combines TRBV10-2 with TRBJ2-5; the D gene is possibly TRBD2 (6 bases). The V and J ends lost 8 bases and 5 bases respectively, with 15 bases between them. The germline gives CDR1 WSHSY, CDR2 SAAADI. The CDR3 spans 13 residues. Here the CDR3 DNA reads TGCGCCAGCTGTGCGGAGGGGCGGGAGACCCAGTACTTC. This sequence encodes CASCAEGRETQYF.